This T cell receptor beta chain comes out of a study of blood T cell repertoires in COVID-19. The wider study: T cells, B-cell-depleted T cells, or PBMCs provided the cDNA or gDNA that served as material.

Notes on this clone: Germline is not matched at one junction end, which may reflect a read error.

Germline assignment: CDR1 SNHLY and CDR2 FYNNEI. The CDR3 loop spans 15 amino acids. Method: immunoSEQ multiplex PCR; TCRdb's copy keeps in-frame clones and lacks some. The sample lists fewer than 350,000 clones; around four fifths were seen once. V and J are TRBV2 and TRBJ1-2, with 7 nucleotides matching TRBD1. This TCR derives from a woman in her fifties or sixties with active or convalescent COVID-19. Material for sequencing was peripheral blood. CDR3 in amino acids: CASREGTAANYGYTF. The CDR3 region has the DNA TGTGCCAGCAGGGAAGGGACAGCGGCCAACTATGGCTACACCTTC.